Listed below are T cell receptor beta chains from one sample, sequenced in a study of response to subunit inactivated influenza vaccine. TCRdb analysed the RT-PCR reads with MiXCR anew, one entry per CDR3 protein. The table shows some 500,000 distinct CDR3 sequences, with 25% occurring only once. This sample comprised CD4+ T cells sorted from PBMCs, obtained 4 to 6 days after vaccination. The source is a man aged 45 to 65 who received an inactivated influenza vaccine. CDR3s include the opening cysteine and the closing phenylalanine or tryptophan. A D gene is named only where the DNA matches it firmly. Size is stated for part of the rows, as once, few or many counts, or as a class when the clone is expanded.

clone size,D gene,V gene,CDR3 length,J gene,CDR3 protein,CDR3 DNA
NA,NA,TRBV28,9,TRBJ2-2,CTNTGELFF,TGTACGAACACCGGGGAGCTGTTTTTT
NA,NA,TRBV12-3/TRBV12-4,16,TRBJ2-6,CASKPDAYSGANVLTF,TGTGCCAGCAAACCCGACGCCTACTCTGGGGCCAACGTCCTGACTTTC
NA,NA,TRBV20-1,15,TRBJ1-5,CSASKAGVSNQPQHF,TGCAGTGCTAGTAAGGCAGGGGTTAGCAATCAGCCCCAGCATTTT
few,TRBD1,TRBV20-1,19,TRBJ2-3,CSARTRRDRELIRTDTQYF,TGCAGTGCTAGAACCCGGCGGGACAGGGAACTAATACGCACAGATACGCAGTATTTT
few,NA,TRBV11-3,13,TRBJ2-6,CASSSRGANVLTF,TGTGCCAGCAGCTCCCGGGGGGCCAACGTCCTGACTTTC
many,NA,TRBV20-1,13,TRBJ1-5,CSAQTYSNQPQHF,TGCAGTGCCCAAACGTATAGCAATCAGCCCCAGCATTTT
NA,TRBD1,TRBV6-5,11,TRBJ1-1,CASSIQGWAFF,TGTGCCAGCAGTATACAGGGGTGGGCTTTCTTT
NA,NA,TRBV5-1,14,TRBJ1-1,CASSPLSENTEAFF,TGCGCCAGCAGCCCACTGAGTGAGAACACTGAAGCTTTCTTT
NA,NA,TRBV20-1,14,TRBJ1-2,CSAPTGPAAYGYTF,TGCAGTGCTCCTACCGGGCCAGCAGCTTATGGCTACACCTTC
few,TRBD1,TRBV20-1,12,TRBJ2-7,CSVRQGSYEQYF,TGCAGTGTTCGACAGGGCTCCTACGAGCAGTACTTC
few,NA,TRBV12-3/TRBV12-4,14,TRBJ2-7,CASSLRAGEVEQYF,TGTGCCAGCAGTTTAAGGGCAGGGGAGGTCGAGCAGTACTTC
many,NA,TRBV12-3/TRBV12-4,13,TRBJ2-2,CASSLDGTGELFF,TGTGCCAGCAGTTTAGATGGAACCGGGGAGCTGTTTTTT
NA,TRBD1,TRBV7-2,19,TRBJ2-7,CASSLAPGQGWAYRYEQYF,TGTGCCAGCAGCTTAGCGCCGGGACAGGGATGGGCTTACCGCTACGAGCAGTACTTC
NA,NA,TRBV11-1,15,TRBJ1-2,CASSLRTSSPYGYTF,TGTGCCAGCAGCTTACGGACATCATCCCCCTATGGCTACACCTTC
few,TRBD2,TRBV28,19,TRBJ2-1,CASSPGLAGGLRYYNEQFF,TGTGCCAGCAGTCCGGGACTAGCGGGAGGGCTAAGGTATTACAATGAGCAGTTCTTC
NA,NA,TRBV2,15,TRBJ2-2,CASSDVGLNTGELFF,TGTGCCAGCAGTGATGTCGGGCTGAACACCGGGGAGCTGTTTTTT
NA,NA,TRBV5-6,15,TRBJ1-4,CASSRNPSTNEKLFF,TGTGCCAGCAGCCGCAATCCATCAACTAATGAAAAACTGTTTTTT
NA,TRBD1,TRBV29-1,12,TRBJ2-5,CSVDRGRETQYF,TGCAGCGTGGACAGGGGGCGAGAGACCCAGTACTTC
few,TRBD1,TRBV29-1,14,TRBJ1-1,CSADREGPNTEAFF,TGCAGCGCCGACAGGGAGGGTCCCAACACTGAAGCTTTCTTT
few,TRBD1,TRBV10-3,14,TRBJ2-1,CAIRGTGVYNEQFF,TGTGCCATCAGGGGGACAGGGGTCTACAATGAGCAGTTCTTC
few,TRBD2,TRBV10-3,19,TRBJ2-1,CAISESRARGLARPNEQFF,TGTGCCATCAGTGAGTCCCGGGCTAGGGGACTAGCGAGGCCAAATGAGCAGTTCTTC
NA,NA,TRBV7-8,14,TRBJ2-2,CASSRDGSGGELFF,TGTGCCAGCAGTCGGGACGGTTCGGGCGGGGAGCTGTTTTTT
few,NA,TRBV6-2/TRBV6-3,15,TRBJ2-2,CASSYREWNTGELFF,TGTGCCAGCAGTTACAGGGAGTGGAACACCGGGGAGCTGTTTTTT
NA,NA,TRBV5-1,17,TRBJ2-2,CASSLNSGGGNTGELFF,TGCGCCAGCAGCTTGAATTCGGGCGGGGGCAACACCGGGGAGCTGTTTTTT
NA,NA,TRBV7-2,13,TRBJ1-1,CASSRFPRGEAFF,TGTGCCAGCAGCCGTTTTCCAAGGGGAGAAGCTTTCTTT
NA,TRBD2,TRBV7-8,16,TRBJ2-5,CASSFIGGGIQETQYF,TGTGCCAGCAGCTTTATCGGGGGGGGTATCCAAGAGACCCAGTACTTC
NA,NA,TRBV13,14,TRBJ2-1,CASSPGTVYNEQFF,TGTGCCAGCAGCCCCGGGACCGTTTACAATGAGCAGTTCTTC
few,TRBD1,TRBV5-1,15,TRBJ1-1,CASRPKEDRVKEAFF,TGCGCCAGCAGGCCGAAAGAAGACAGGGTGAAAGAAGCTTTCTTT
NA,NA,TRBV9,11,TRBJ2-1,CASSIRNEQFF,TGTGCCAGCAGCATTAGGAATGAGCAGTTCTTC
NA,NA,TRBV4-3,16,TRBJ2-7,CASSQDRRGARSEQYF,TGCGCCAGCAGCCAAGATCGTCGGGGGGCGCGGTCCGAGCAGTACTTC
few,NA,TRBV3-1,13,TRBJ1-1,CASSRQENTEAFF,TGTGCCAGCAGCCGTCAGGAGAACACTGAAGCTTTCTTT
NA,NA,TRBV7-2,16,TRBJ2-1,CASSIRRASPYNEQFF,TGTGCCAGCAGCATTAGGAGGGCCTCCCCCTACAATGAGCAGTTCTTC
few,TRBD2,TRBV20-1,16,TRBJ2-3,CSARSLDGGGSDTQYF,TGCAGTGCTAGATCACTTGATGGGGGGGGGTCAGATACGCAGTATTTT
few,NA,TRBV7-2,13,TRBJ1-1,CASSSGTPTEAFF,TGTGCCAGCAGCTCCGGGACACCCACTGAAGCTTTCTTT
NA,NA,TRBV7-8,13,TRBJ2-1,CASSSGTFNEQFF,TGTGCCAGCAGCTCCGGGACTTTTAATGAGCAGTTCTTC
many,TRBD1,TRBV20-1,16,TRBJ2-3,CSARATGGLSTDTQYF,TGCAGTGCTAGAGCGACAGGGGGCTTAAGCACAGATACGCAGTATTTT
few,TRBD2,TRBV13,15,TRBJ2-7,CASSPRTSGSYEQYF,TGTGCCAGCAGCCCGCGGACTAGCGGCTCCTACGAGCAGTACTTC
NA,NA,TRBV10-3,13,TRBJ2-3,CAIMAGLTDTQYF,TGTGCCATCATGGCGGGTTTAACAGATACGCAGTATTTT
NA,NA,TRBV7-2,15,TRBJ2-1,CASIRLPSSYNEQFF,TGTGCCAGCATCCGACTTCCCAGCTCCTACAATGAGCAGTTCTTC
NA,NA,TRBV7-3,16,TRBJ2-3,CASSPWDGAGTDTQYF,TGTGCCAGCAGCCCATGGGACGGTGCAGGGACAGATACGCAGTATTTT
NA,NA,TRBV29-1,15,TRBJ2-3,CSVEGPRGSTDTQYF,TGCAGCGTTGAAGGGCCACGCGGGAGCACAGATACGCAGTATTTT
NA,TRBD2,TRBV14,14,TRBJ2-1,CASSQLAGYNEQFF,TGTGCCAGCAGCCAACTAGCGGGGTACAATGAGCAGTTCTTC
NA,NA,TRBV7-9,17,TRBJ1-4,CASSPTGLFMMGEKLFF,TGTGCCAGCAGCCCCACCGGACTGTTCATGATGGGGGAAAAACTGTTTTTT
few,TRBD1,TRBV4-3,17,TRBJ2-2,CASSPGTGFANTGELFF,TGCGCCAGCAGCCCCGGGACAGGGTTCGCGAACACCGGGGAGCTGTTTTTT
NA,NA,TRBV5-5,12,TRBJ2-1,CAAGPRIGEQFF,TGTGCCGCAGGGCCCCGGATTGGGGAGCAGTTCTTC
once,NA,TRBV5-1,16,TRBJ2-5,CASSSLDVGYQETQYF,TGCGCCAGCAGCTCCCTGGATGTGGGTTACCAAGAGACCCAGTACTTC
NA,TRBD2,TRBV6-1,15,TRBJ2-1,CASTNRGGAYNEQFF,TGTGCCAGCACCAATCGCGGGGGGGCCTACAATGAGCAGTTCTTC
NA,TRBD1,TRBV20-1,14,TRBJ2-7,CSARRDRGFHEQYF,TGCAGTGCTAGAAGGGACAGGGGTTTCCACGAGCAGTACTTC
NA,NA,TRBV7-2,15,TRBJ1-5,CASSATREGNQPQHF,TGTGCCAGCAGCGCAACCAGGGAAGGCAATCAGCCCCAGCATTTT
NA,NA,TRBV11-2,19,TRBJ2-6,CASSLLWFDRTSGANVLTF,TGTGCCAGCAGCTTACTGTGGTTTGACAGGACCTCTGGGGCCAACGTCCTGACTTTC
many,NA,TRBV5-5,13,TRBJ1-2,CASSPGPNYGYTF,TGCGCCAGCAGCCCAGGCCCAAACTATGGCTACACCTTC
NA,TRBD2,TRBV5-6,13,TRBJ2-7,CASSMGTIYEQYF,TGTGCCAGCAGCATGGGGACTATCTACGAGCAGTACTTC
NA,NA,TRBV7-9,16,TRBJ2-4,CASSPRTLFTRDIQYF,TGTGCCAGCAGCCCTAGGACCCTTTTTACGCGAGACATTCAGTACTTC